A selection of T cell receptor beta chains follows, all from one sample in a study of cytomegalovirus exposure and HLA in healthy donors. This table comes from immunoSEQ multiplex PCR, and its TCRdb copy is limited to in-frame clones, with some not included. The repertoire has under 150,000 clones, about nine tenths of them found once; the top ten carry about 0.75%. Sequencing was carried out using PBMCs. These receptor sequences come from a man aged 18 to 30 in good health and CMV-seronegative. The CDR3 runs from the conserved cysteine through the conserved F or W. The D gene is left open where the match is weak. Only some rows state a clone size, as once, few, many or a class for expanded clones.

.	TRBV30	.	TRBJ2-5	CALGPGTQETQYF	TGTGCTTTGGGCCCCGGGACACAAGAGACCCAGTACTTC
.	TRBV2	.	TRBJ1-1	CASIRGKNTEAFF	TGTGCCAGCATAAGGGGGAAGAACACTGAAGCTTTCTTT
TRBD2	TRBV5-1	.	TRBJ2-1	CASSLVAAGGFLGEQFF	TGCGCCAGCAGCTTGGTTGCAGCGGGGGGATTTTTAGGTGAGCAGTTCTTC
.	TRBV5-6	.	TRBJ1-3	CASSHRDTIYF	TGTGCCAGCAGCCACAGAGACACCATATATTTT
TRBD1	TRBV19	.	TRBJ1-2	CASSIDRRGPKANYGYTF	TGTGCCAGTAGTATAGATAGAAGGGGGCCGAAAGCTAACTATGGCTACACCTTC
.	TRBV27	.	TRBJ2-5	CASSLTSLSDSRETQYF	TGTGCCAGCAGTCTTACTAGTCTCTCAGACTCTCGAGAGACCCAGTACTTC
.	TRBV5-4	.	TRBJ1-2	CASSFSGQTYYGYTF	TGTGCCAGCAGCTTCTCAGGACAAACCTATTATGGCTACACCTTC
TRBD1	TRBV11-2	.	TRBJ1-4	CASSLDRGLNEKLFF	TGTGCCAGCAGCCTCGACAGGGGGCTTAATGAAAAACTGTTTTTT
.	TRBV10-2	.	TRBJ1-1	CASSELRVNTEAFF	TGCGCCAGCAGTGAGTTGCGTGTGAACACTGAAGCTTTCTTT
.	TRBV6-1	.	TRBJ1-1	CASSDGGAKAFF	TGTGCCAGCAGTGACGGGGGGGCAAAAGCTTTCTTT
TRBD1	TRBV6-1	.	TRBJ1-1	CASSEADRGRGAFF	TGTGCCAGCAGTGAAGCGGACAGGGGGCGCGGGGCTTTCTTT
.	TRBV9	once	TRBJ2-1	CASSGTGTPYNEQFF	TGTGCCAGCAGCGGAACAGGGACCCCGTACAATGAGCAGTTCTTC
.	TRBV9	.	TRBJ1-3	CASSVYAVRASGNTIYF	TGTGCCAGCAGCGTATATGCGGTACGCGCGTCTGGAAACACCATATATTTT
TRBD1	TRBV6-5	.	TRBJ1-2	CASSPDRVIGYTF	TGTGCCAGCAGTCCCGACAGGGTTATCGGCTACACCTTC
.	TRBV2	.	TRBJ1-1	CASSGYRDNPLRAFF	TGTGCCAGCAGTGGATACAGGGACAACCCCCTTCGTGCTTTCTTT
TRBD1	TRBV9	.	TRBJ1-3	CASSGAGQSGNTIYF	TGTGCCAGCAGCGGGGCGGGACAGAGTGGAAACACCATATATTTT
TRBD2	TRBV2	.	TRBJ2-2	CASSEGGSGGGELFF	TGTGCCAGCAGTGAAGGCGGGAGCGGTGGGGGGGAGCTGTTTTTT
.	TRBV6-5	.	TRBJ1-4	CASSPWGVGEKLFF	TGTGCCAGCAGCCCCTGGGGAGTGGGTGAAAAACTGTTTTTT
TRBD1	TRBV10-3	.	TRBJ1-3	CATTGDSGNTIYF	TGTGCCACTACAGGGGACTCTGGAAACACCATATATTTT
.	TRBV5-8	few	TRBJ2-7	CASSLTRGSYEQYF	TGTGCCAGCAGCTTGACCAGGGGTTCCTACGAGCAGTACTTC
TRBD1	TRBV30	.	TRBJ2-1	CAWYKGTGPNWRGNEQFF	TGTGCCTGGTACAAAGGGACAGGGCCTAATTGGCGCGGGAATGAGCAGTTCTTC
TRBD1	TRBV15	.	TRBJ2-2	CASHQRPGQGGAGELFF	TGTGCCAGTCACCAGAGACCGGGACAGGGAGGAGCCGGGGAGCTGTTTTTT
TRBD2	TRBV6-6	once	TRBJ2-3	CASSYGREGGSDTQYF	TGTGCCAGCAGTTATGGGCGGGAGGGGGGCTCCGATACGCAGTATTTT
.	TRBV30	.	TRBJ1-1	CAGRNEAEAFF	TGTGCCGGCAGGAACGAAGCTGAAGCTTTCTTT
.	TRBV9	.	TRBJ2-1	CATGNEQFF	TGTGCCACCGGCAATGAGCAGTTCTTC
.	TRBV19	.	TRBJ1-4	CASTGKNEKLFF	TGTGCCAGTACAGGCAAAAATGAAAAACTGTTTTTT
.	TRBV18	.	TRBJ2-5	CASSPGLSETQYF	TGTGCCAGCTCACCTGGACTATCGGAGACCCAGTACTTC
TRBD2	TRBV7-8	.	TRBJ2-1	CASSLWSGLAAHNEQFF	TGTGCCAGCAGCTTATGGAGTGGGCTAGCGGCTCACAATGAGCAGTTCTTC
.	TRBV6-1	.	TRBJ1-3	CASMPGHSGNTIYF	TGTGCCAGCATGCCGGGACACTCTGGAAACACCATATATTTT
TRBD2	TRBV29-1	.	TRBJ2-1	CSVEEGRRGIEEQFF	TGCAGCGTTGAAGAGGGACGGCGGGGGATAGAGGAGCAGTTCTTC
.	TRBV29-1	once	TRBJ2-2	CSKQENTGELFF	TGCAGCAAACAGGAGAACACCGGGGAGCTGTTTTTT
TRBD2	TRBV11-3	few	TRBJ2-3	CASSPERGSDTQYF	TGTGCCAGCAGCCCGGAGCGGGGATCAGATACGCAGTATTTT
.	TRBV6-6	.	TRBJ2-5	CASMTPVLRAHF	TGTGCCAGCATGACTCCGGTGCTCCGCGCACACTTC
TRBD2	TRBV5-5	.	TRBJ2-5	CASSLEGLQETQYF	TGTGCCAGCAGCCTCGAGGGACTACAAGAGACCCAGTACTTC
.	TRBV11-2	.	TRBJ2-5	CASSLYRGAETQYF	TGTGCCAGCAGCTTATACCGGGGGGCAGAGACCCAGTACTTC
TRBD1	TRBV27	.	TRBJ2-7	CASSLSGQSYEQYF	TGTGCCAGCAGTTTATCGGGACAGAGCTACGAGCAGTACTTC
.	TRBV13	.	TRBJ2-7	CASSSSLQGSVSYEQYF	TGTGCCAGCAGCTCCAGCCTACAGGGTTCCGTGTCCTACGAGCAGTACTTC
.	TRBV5-1	.	TRBJ2-1	CASSSHETGNNEQFF	TGCGCCAGCAGCTCACACGAGACTGGCAACAATGAGCAGTTCTTC
TRBD1	TRBV9	.	TRBJ2-5	CASSFTGGSNQETQYF	TGTGCCAGCAGCTTTACAGGGGGCTCTAACCAAGAGACCCAGTACTTC
.	TRBV30	.	TRBJ2-7	CAWSSPREGAYEQYF	TGTGCCTGGAGTTCACCCCGGGAGGGGGCTTACGAGCAGTACTTC
TRBD2	TRBV7-2	.	TRBJ2-5	CASSLGTSGRGSKIETQYF	TGTGCCAGCAGCTTAGGGACTAGCGGGAGGGGGTCGAAAATTGAGACCCAGTACTTC
.	TRBV6-6	.	TRBJ2-1	CASRERHVVTYNEQFF	TGTGCCAGCAGGGAACGACATGTGGTCACCTACAATGAGCAGTTCTTC
.	TRBV9	.	TRBJ1-2	CASKSRPLGYTF	TGTGCCAGCAAGTCCAGGCCGCTCGGCTACACCTTC
.	TRBV5-1	.	TRBJ2-5	CASSNRQTLQETQYF	TGCGCCAGCAGCAACAGACAGACCCTCCAAGAGACCCAGTACTTC
.	TRBV5-1	.	TRBJ2-5	CASSLDGNGWETQYF	TGCGCCAGCAGCTTGGACGGGAACGGTTGGGAGACCCAGTACTTC
.	TRBV5-1	.	TRBJ1-5	CASSLSGTTDQPQHF	TGCGCCAGCAGCTTGAGCGGGACAACGGATCAGCCCCAGCATTTT
.	TRBV27	once	TRBJ2-6	CASSLSGANVLTF	TGTGCCAGCAGCCTATCTGGGGCCAACGTCCTGACTTTC